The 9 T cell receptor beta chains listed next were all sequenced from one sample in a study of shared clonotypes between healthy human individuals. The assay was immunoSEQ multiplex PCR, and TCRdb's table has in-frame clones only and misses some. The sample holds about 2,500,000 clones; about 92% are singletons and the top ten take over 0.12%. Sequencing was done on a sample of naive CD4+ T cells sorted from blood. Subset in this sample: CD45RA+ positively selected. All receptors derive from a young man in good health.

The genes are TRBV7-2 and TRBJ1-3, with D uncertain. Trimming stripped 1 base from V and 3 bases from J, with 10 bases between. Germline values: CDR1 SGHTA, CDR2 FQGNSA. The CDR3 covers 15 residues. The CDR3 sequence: CASSLEGLLGNTIYF. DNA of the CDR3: TGTGCCAGCAGCTTAGAAGGCCTCCTTGGAAACACCATATATTTT.

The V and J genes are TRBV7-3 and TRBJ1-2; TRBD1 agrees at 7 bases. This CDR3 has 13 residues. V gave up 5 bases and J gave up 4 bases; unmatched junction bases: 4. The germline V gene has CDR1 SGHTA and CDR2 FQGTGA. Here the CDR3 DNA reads TGTGCCAGCAGCCCCGGGACAGTCTATGGCTACACCTTC. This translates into CASSPGTVYGYTF.

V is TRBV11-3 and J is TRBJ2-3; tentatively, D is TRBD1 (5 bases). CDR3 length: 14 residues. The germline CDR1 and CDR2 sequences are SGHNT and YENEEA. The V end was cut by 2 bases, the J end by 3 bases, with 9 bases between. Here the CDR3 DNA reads TGTGCCAGCAGCTTACAGGGTGAGACAGATACGCAGTATTTT. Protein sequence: CASSLQGETDTQYF.

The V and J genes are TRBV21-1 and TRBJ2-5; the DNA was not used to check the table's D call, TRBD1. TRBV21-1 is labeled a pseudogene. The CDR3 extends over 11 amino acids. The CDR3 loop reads CARGQGKTQYF. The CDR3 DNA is TGTGCCAGAGGACAGGGAAAGACCCAGTACTTC.

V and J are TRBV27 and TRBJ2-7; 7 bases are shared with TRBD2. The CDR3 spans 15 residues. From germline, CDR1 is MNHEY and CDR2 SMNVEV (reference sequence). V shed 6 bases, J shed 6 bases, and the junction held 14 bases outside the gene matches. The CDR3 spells CASSPQSAGRVEQYF. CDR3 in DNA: TGTGCCAGCAGCCCTCAAAGCGCGGGGAGGGTCGAGCAGTACTTC.

CDR3: CASSLAEGSEAFF. The CDR3 DNA reads TGCGCCAGCAGCTTGGCCGAGGGGAGTGAAGCTTTCTTT. The V gene is TRBV5-1, the J gene TRBJ1-1; TRBD1 might be the D (5 bases). The germline V gene has CDR1 SGHRS and CDR2 YFSETQ. The CDR3 is made up of 13 amino acids. Trimming shortened V by 0 bases and J by 7 bases, and 10 bases separated the two germline ends.

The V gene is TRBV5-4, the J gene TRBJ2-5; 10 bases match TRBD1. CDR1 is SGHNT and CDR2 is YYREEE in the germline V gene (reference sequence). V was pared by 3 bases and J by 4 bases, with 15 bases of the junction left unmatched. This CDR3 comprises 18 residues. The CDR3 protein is CASSSSFGTGDSRETQYF. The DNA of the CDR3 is TGTGCCAGCAGCTCCTCCTTCGGGACAGGGGATTCGCGAGAGACCCAGTACTTC. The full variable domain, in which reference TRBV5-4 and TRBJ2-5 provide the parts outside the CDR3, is ETGVTQSPTHLIKTRGQQVTLRCSSQSGHNTVSWYQQALGQGPQFIFQYYREEENGRGNFPPRFSGLQFPNYSSELNVNALELDDSALYLCASSSSFGTGDSRETQYFGPGTRLLVL.

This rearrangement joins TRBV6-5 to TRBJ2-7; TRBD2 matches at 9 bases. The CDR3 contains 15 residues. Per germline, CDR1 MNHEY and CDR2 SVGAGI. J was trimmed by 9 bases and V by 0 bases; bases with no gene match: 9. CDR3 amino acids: CASSYSPSGERGQYF. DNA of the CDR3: TGTGCCAGCAGTTACTCTCCTAGCGGGGAGAGAGGGCAGTACTTC.

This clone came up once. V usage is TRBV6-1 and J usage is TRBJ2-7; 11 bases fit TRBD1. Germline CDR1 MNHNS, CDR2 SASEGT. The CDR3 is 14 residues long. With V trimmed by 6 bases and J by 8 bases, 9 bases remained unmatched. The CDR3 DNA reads TGTGCCAGCAGCCCGGGACAGGGGGAGACCAAGCAGTACTTC. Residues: CASSPGQGETKQYF.